A selection of T cell receptor beta chains follows, all from one sample in a study of cytomegalovirus exposure and HLA in healthy donors. The table came from immunoSEQ multiplex PCR; TCRdb's copy has only in-frame clones and leaves some out. Of approximately 100,000 clones in the sample, more than 60% were seen once. Sequenced material: PBMCs. The source of these receptors is a man aged 45-60 years in good health and CMV-seronegative. Each CDR3 is given with its conserved first and last residue. A D gene is named only where the DNA matches it firmly. The listing skips clone size in some rows; elsewhere it reads once, few, many or a size class.

d_gene: TRBD1
v_gene: TRBV14
j_gene: TRBJ1-2
abundance: -
CDR3nt: TGTGCCAGCAGCCCGGGACAGGTCGGACTCTATGGCTACACCTTC
CDR3aa: CASSPGQVGLYGYTF

d_gene: TRBD2
v_gene: TRBV7-9
j_gene: TRBJ2-2
abundance: -
CDR3nt: TGTGCCAGCAGCGGAGCGGGAGGAATAGGCGGGGAGCTGTTTTTT
CDR3aa: CASSGAGGIGGELFF

d_gene: TRBD2
v_gene: TRBV5-1
j_gene: TRBJ2-7
abundance: once
CDR3nt: TGCGCCAGCAGCTTGGCGGGACTAATCAACGAGCAGTACTTC
CDR3aa: CASSLAGLINEQYF

d_gene: -
v_gene: TRBV6-1
j_gene: TRBJ1-1
abundance: few
CDR3nt: TGTGCCAGTCAAAGGACAGAAGCTTTCTTT
CDR3aa: CASQRTEAFF

d_gene: -
v_gene: TRBV27
j_gene: TRBJ2-7
abundance: -
CDR3nt: TGTGCCAGCAGTTTAGCTAGCAACTTACCCTACGAGCAGTACTTC
CDR3aa: CASSLASNLPYEQYF

d_gene: TRBD2
v_gene: TRBV5-4
j_gene: TRBJ2-7
abundance: few
CDR3nt: TGTGCCAGCACCCGGTTTGCGGGCGGGAGAAACCCCGAGCAGTACTTC
CDR3aa: CASTRFAGGRNPEQYF

d_gene: -
v_gene: TRBV15
j_gene: TRBJ1-2
abundance: -
CDR3nt: TGTGCCACCAGCACCTCGGACAGCTTCTTACCCTATGGCTACACCTTC
CDR3aa: CATSTSDSFLPYGYTF

d_gene: -
v_gene: TRBV19
j_gene: TRBJ2-1
abundance: few
CDR3nt: TGTGCCAGTACCGGTGGTGGCTCCTACAATGAGCAGTTCTTC
CDR3aa: CASTGGGSYNEQFF

d_gene: TRBD1
v_gene: TRBV18
j_gene: TRBJ1-2
abundance: -
CDR3nt: TGTGCCAGCTCACCAACTCTAGGACAGGAGCTGAGGGGCTACACCTTC
CDR3aa: CASSPTLGQELRGYTF

d_gene: -
v_gene: TRBV19
j_gene: TRBJ1-4
abundance: -
CDR3nt: TGTGCCAGCTCAGGGCTGATTGGGGAAAAACTGTTTTTT
CDR3aa: CASSGLIGEKLFF

d_gene: TRBD1
v_gene: TRBV5-5
j_gene: TRBJ1-4
abundance: -
CDR3nt: TGTGCCAGCAGGCGACAGGGGAATGCTAATGAAAAACTGTTTTTT
CDR3aa: CASRRQGNANEKLFF

d_gene: TRBD1
v_gene: TRBV27
j_gene: TRBJ1-4
abundance: -
CDR3nt: TGTGCCAGCAGTTCGACAGGACAGGGTATCGAAAAACTGTTTTTT
CDR3aa: CASSSTGQGIEKLFF